Described below is a single T cell receptor (beta chain) sequence and its context. Seattle's cohort entered during active infection and was followed longitudinally. This sample was taken from a study of blood T cell repertoires in COVID-19. About the research overall: The United States, Italy and Spain were the sources of the acute and convalescent COVID-19 samples. Nucleic acid was either cDNA or gDNA, and it came from T cells, B-cell-depleted T cells, or PBMCs.

How the authors handled the data: Estimation of nucleated cell counts was performed using reference gene primer amplification. Data came from immunoSEQ multiplex PCR; TCRdb stores just in-frame clones and leaves some out. V and J calls and clone size follow that table, whereas D and trimming were derived from the DNA. The sample includes around 340,000 clones, approximately 86% seen only once; the top ten take just over 7%. Deletions cut 3 bases from V and 2 bases from J, with 16 bases between. The germline CDR1 and CDR2 sequences are SGHDT and YYEEEE. The CDR3 is 16 residues long. This TCR was sampled from a woman in her fifties or sixties with COVID-19, enrolled during active disease. The sequencing input was peripheral blood. J is TRBJ2-3 and V is TRBV5-6; D may be TRBD1 (6 bases). The DNA of the CDR3 is TGTGCCAGCAGCTACGTGGGGGCTGCCTACACAGATACGCAGTATTTT. Translation: CASSYVGAAYTDTQYF.